What follows is one T cell receptor (beta chain) and its context. Its specificity is unknown. CDR3 length equals 13 residues. The ends lost 9 bases at V and 1 base at J; junction bases unmatched: 4. The V gene's germline CDR1 is MNHEY and CDR2 SMNVEV (reference sequence). The data were obtained in a study of T-cell reconstitution after alpha-beta-depleted transplantation in children. General study results and limits: Diversity and T-cell counts at one year after transplant derived mostly from new T cells. Diversity of TCRbeta at day 60 was high in some patients, arising from surviving recipient T cells and thymic progenitors. There were reportedly several hundred expanded graft clones from which alpha-beta T cells came about two months after transplant.

Preparation of the TCRbeta library was carried out with unique molecular identifiers. TCRdb fed the PCR reads into MiXCR, producing one record per CDR3 protein. This sample has around 960,000 distinct CDR3 sequences, with around 30% found just once. This clonotype originated in a boy younger than two who had a stem cell transplant for SCID, so the T cells may come from the graft donor. The rearrangement links TRBV27 to TRBJ2-7; 9 bases match TRBD1. The sequenced sample was PBMCs, mostly from graft donor cells, obtained 360 days after TCRalphabeta/CD19-depleted stem cell transplant. The CDR3 region has the DNA TGTGCCAGTGGACAGGGGAGTTCCTACGAGCAGTACTTC. Its protein is CASGQGSSYEQYF.